This T cell receptor (beta chain) came from a study of shared clonotypes between healthy human individuals. Assay used: immunoSEQ multiplex PCR; TCRdb lists only in-frame clones, some missing. This table holds over 1.5 million clones, 95% to 99% found once. CDR1 is KGHSH and CDR2 is LQKENI in the germline V gene. V lost 4 bases to trimming and J lost 6 bases, with 17 bases between them. This CDR3 region has 15 residues. V and J are TRBV18 and TRBJ2-3; D is perhaps TRBD2 (7 bases). The sample consisted of naive CD4+ T cells sorted from blood. The subset was: CD45RA+ positively selected. The TCR sequence derives from a man aged 25-45 years in good health. The CDR3 DNA is TGTGCCAGCTCACAACGGACTAGGGGGTTGGATACGCAGTATTTT. Translation gives CASSQRTRGLDTQYF. The whole variable domain, remainder taken from reference TRBV18 and TRBJ2-3, is NAGVMQNPRHLVRRRGQEARLRCSPMKGHSHVYWYRQLPEEGLKFMVYLQKENIIDESGMPKERFSAEFPKEGPSILRIQQVVRGDSAAYFCASSQRTRGLDTQYFGPGTRLTVL.